A single sample is the source of the 17 T cell receptor beta chains below, sequenced in a study of response to subunit inactivated influenza vaccine. TCRdb re-analysed the RT-PCR reads in MiXCR, keeping a single row per CDR3 protein. Of some 850,000 distinct CDR3 sequences in the sample, around 18% were seen once. The input for sequencing was PBMCs from blood, taken more than 4 days after vaccination. Receptor source: a man aged 50 to 60 who received an inactivated influenza vaccine.

A few counts support this clonotype. The J gene is TRBJ1-5, the V gene TRBV4-3, with a possible D match to TRBD1 (6 bases). Germline V gives CDR1 LGHNA, CDR2 YSLEER. V was cut by 4 bases and J by 3 bases, with 13 bases left in between. This CDR3 comprises 15 residues. The CDR3 bases are TGCGCCAGCAGCCGGGGGACATCCGACAATCAGCCCCAGCATTTT. It yields the protein CASSRGTSDNQPQHF.

There are many counts of this clonotype. V and J are TRBV20-1 and TRBJ2-1, with D hard to call. V was trimmed by 6 bases and J by 1 base, leaving 13 bases between them. Germline values: CDR1 DFQATT, CDR2 SNEGSKA (reference sequence). The length of the CDR3 is 14 residues. The CDR3 nucleotides read TGCAGTGCCCGGCGACTGTCTTCCTACAATGAGCAGTTCTTC. Translating gives CSARRLSSYNEQFF.

The chain employs TRBV28 and TRBJ1-1; the D is unclear. The ends were cut back, 5 bases at V and 11 bases at J, with 18 bases in the middle. CDR1 is MDHEN, CDR2 SYDVKM, per germline. The CDR3 sequence is 13 residues long. The CDR3 loop is CASSPPAALSAFF. The DNA for the CDR3 is TGTGCCAGCAGTCCCCCGGCAGCACTGAGTGCTTTCTTT.

In this sample, this clonotype turned up a few times. This rearrangement joins TRBV4-2 to TRBJ2-1; D is ambiguous. Trimming took off 0 bases at V and 3 bases at J, with 12 bases between the two ends. There are 16 residues in the CDR3. Germline CDR1 LGHNA, CDR2 YNFKEQ. The CDR3 DNA sequence: TGTGCCAGCAGCCAAGAGCCCGATCTTTACTACAATGAGCAGTTCTTC. Its protein product is CASSQEPDLYYNEQFF.

This clonotype was found once. The CDR3 loop is CASSQTLDRELAKNIQYF. CDR3 coding DNA: TGCGCCAGCAGCCAAACCTTAGACAGAGAACTAGCCAAAAACATTCAGTACTTC. The chain is built from TRBV4-3 and TRBJ2-4; tentatively, D is TRBD1 (5 bases). Germline-derived CDR1 and CDR2 are LGHNA and YSLEER. Trimming pared 2 bases from V and 0 bases from J, leaving 17 bases between. The CDR3 has 18 amino acids.

There are a few counts of this clonotype. The chain has TRBV29-1 and TRBJ1-5, with a tentative D call TRBD1 (5 bases). V lost 4 bases, J lost 5 bases, and 6 bases lay in between. CDR1 is SQVTM, CDR2 ANQGSEA, per germline. The CDR3 has 11 residues. The CDR3 nucleotides read TGCAGCGTTGGGGGGGATCAGCCCCAGCATTTT. It yields the protein CSVGGDQPQHF.

This clonotype has only a few counts. The chain employs TRBV11-2 and TRBJ2-7; TRBD2 is a possible D gene (6 bases). The CDR3 is made up of 17 amino acids. Between the trimmed V and J ends, which lost 0 bases and 2 bases, there was a span of 17 bases. Germline CDR1 is SGHAT and CDR2 is FQNNGV. In DNA, the CDR3 is TGTGCCAGCAGCTTAGATCCCCCGGGCGCGGGGCCCTACGAGCAGTACTTC. Translated, it gives CASSLDPPGAGPYEQYF. The variable domain in full, completed from reference TRBV11-2 and TRBJ2-7, reads EAGVAQSPRYKIIEKRQSVAFWCNPISGHATLYWYQQILGQGPKLLIQFQNNGVVDDSQLPKDRFSAERLKGVDSTLKIQPAKLEDSAVYLCASSLDPPGAGPYEQYFGPGTRLTVT.

This clonotype was seen only a few times. The gene calls are TRBV3-1 and TRBJ2-1, with 8 bases matching TRBD2. CDR1 LGHDT and CDR2 YNNKEL come from the germline V gene (reference sequence). CDR3 length: 14 amino acids. J lost 9 bases, V lost 5 bases, and 9 bases had no gene match. The CDR3 loop reads CASSFRLAIFEQFF. CDR3 bases: TGTGCCAGCAGCTTTCGACTAGCGATTTTTGAGCAGTTCTTC.

The rearrangement links TRBV6-8 to TRBJ2-1; weak D call: TRBD2 (5 bases). V was cut by 2 bases and J by 2 bases, with 7 bases left in between. Germline values: CDR1 MNHGY, CDR2 SAAAGT. The CDR3 is made up of 14 amino acids. CDR3 coding DNA: TGTGCCAGCAGTTACCGGAGGCCCTACAATGAGCAGTTCTTC. This sequence encodes CASSYRRPYNEQFF.

The table lists this clonotype with a few counts. This chain links TRBV5-1 with TRBJ1-1; D is ambiguous. CDR3 length: 15 amino acids. The germline V and J ends were trimmed by 0 bases and 3 bases, with 12 bases remaining between them. Germline lookup yields CDR1 SGHRS and CDR2 YFSETQ. The CDR3 sequence is CASSLDDLGYTEAFF. Written as DNA, the CDR3 is TGCGCCAGCAGCTTGGATGACCTGGGGTACACTGAAGCTTTCTTT.

The CDR3, as DNA: TGTGCCAGCAGCTCCCACAGGGGACGCTCCTACGAGCAGTACTTC. It translates to CASSSHRGRSYEQYF. The chain employs TRBV11-2 and TRBJ2-7, with 7 bases matching TRBD1. Unmatched junction bases numbered 6, after V lost 4 bases and J lost 0 bases. CDR1 is SGHAT, CDR2 FQNNGV, per germline. This CDR3 region has 15 residues. The full variable domain, completed using reference TRBV11-2 and TRBJ2-7, is EAGVAQSPRYKIIEKRQSVAFWCNPISGHATLYWYQQILGQGPKLLIQFQNNGVVDDSQLPKDRFSAERLKGVDSTLKIQPAKLEDSAVYLCASSSHRGRSYEQYFGPGTRLTVT.

The chain joins TRBV4-3 to TRBJ2-2, with D possibly matching TRBD2 (6 bases). Trimming pared 0 bases from V and 5 bases from J, leaving 19 bases between. This CDR3 comprises 18 residues. CDR1 and CDR2 (germline): LGHNA, YSLEER. Here the CDR3 DNA reads TGCGCCAGCAGCCAAGATTATTTCTTGGCGGGGATGACCGGGGAGCTGTTTTTT. Its protein is CASSQDYFLAGMTGELFF.

The rearrangement joins TRBV6-2 or TRBV6-3 to TRBJ2-4, with a weak D call TRBD1 (7 bases). Germline loops: CDR1 MNHEY, CDR2 SVGEGT. The CDR3 consists of 17 residues. V lost 0 bases and J 4 bases, leaving 16 bases between the germline ends. The CDR3 DNA reads as TGTGCCAGCAGTTACTCGCGCGATCAGGGGGGAAAAAACATTCAGTACTTC. It codes for CASSYSRDQGGKNIQYF.

This clonotype came up a few times. CDR3 protein: CASGPASTDTQYF. Written as DNA, the CDR3 is TGTGCCAGCGGCCCCGCTAGCACAGATACGCAGTATTTT. The chain carries TRBV27 and TRBJ2-3; no reliable D call. The V gene lost 8 bases and the J gene lost 0 bases, with 9 bases spanning the gap. From germline, CDR1 is MNHEY and CDR2 SMNVEV (reference sequence). CDR3 length equals 13 residues.

A few counts support this clonotype. The chain carries TRBV10-3 and TRBJ2-5, with D possibly matching TRBD2 (5 bases). The germline V and J ends were trimmed by 10 bases and 3 bases, with 15 bases remaining between them. Germline V gene lookup returns CDR1 ENHRY and CDR2 SYGVKD. The CDR3 runs 13 residues. The DNA for the CDR3 is TGTGCCACTTTTGAGGGAACTGAAGAGACCCAGTACTTC. This gives the protein CATFEGTEETQYF.

This clonotype occurred a few times. The chain links TRBV20-1 to TRBJ2-7; 8 bases align to TRBD2. V trimming: 6 bases; J trimming: 3 bases; junction bases outside the gene matches: 7. Germline CDR1 and CDR2: DFQATT and SNEGSKA (reference sequence). This CDR3 is 13 amino acids long. The CDR3 is CSAKTSAHYEQYF. For the CDR3, the DNA is TGCAGTGCAAAGACTAGCGCGCACTACGAGCAGTACTTC.

This sequence joins TRBV24-1 and TRBJ2-2, with TRBD2 as a possible D gene (5 bases). Germline V gene sequence: CDR1 KGHDR, CDR2 SFDVKD. V was trimmed by 7 bases and J by 6 bases, leaving 17 bases between them. This CDR3 region has 15 residues. CDR3 residues: CATSHPATTSGELFF. The CDR3, as DNA: TGTGCCACCAGCCACCCCGCGACTACTTCCGGGGAGCTGTTTTTT.